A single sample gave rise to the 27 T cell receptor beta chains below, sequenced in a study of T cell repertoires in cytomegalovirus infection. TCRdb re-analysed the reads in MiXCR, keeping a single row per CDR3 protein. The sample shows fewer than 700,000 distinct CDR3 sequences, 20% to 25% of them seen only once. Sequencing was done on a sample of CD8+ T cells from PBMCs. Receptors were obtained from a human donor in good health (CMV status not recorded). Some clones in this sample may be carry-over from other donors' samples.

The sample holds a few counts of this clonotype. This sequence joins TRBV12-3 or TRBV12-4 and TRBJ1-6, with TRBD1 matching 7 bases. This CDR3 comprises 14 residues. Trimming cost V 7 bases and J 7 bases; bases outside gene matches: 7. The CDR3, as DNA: TGTGCCAGCACCCGACAGGGCAACAATTCACCCCTCCACTTT. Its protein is CASTRQGNNSPLHF.

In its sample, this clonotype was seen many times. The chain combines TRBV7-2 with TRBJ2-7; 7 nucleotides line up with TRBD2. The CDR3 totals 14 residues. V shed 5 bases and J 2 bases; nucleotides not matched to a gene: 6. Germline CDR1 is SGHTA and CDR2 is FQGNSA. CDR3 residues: CASSIGGGAYEQYV. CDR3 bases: TGTGCCAGCAGCATAGGTGGGGGGGCCTACGAGCAGTACGTC.

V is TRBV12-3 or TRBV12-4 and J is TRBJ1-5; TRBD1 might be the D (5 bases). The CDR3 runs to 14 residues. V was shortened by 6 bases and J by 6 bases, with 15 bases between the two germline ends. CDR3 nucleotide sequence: TGTGCCAGCAGCCGCGGCGGGGGAAGTCAGCCCCAGCATTTT. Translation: CASSRGGGSQPQHF.

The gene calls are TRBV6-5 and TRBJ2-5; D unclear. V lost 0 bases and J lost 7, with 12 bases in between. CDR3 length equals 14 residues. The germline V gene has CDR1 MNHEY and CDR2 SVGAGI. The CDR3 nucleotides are TGTGCCAGCAGTTACTCGTCTGGGGTAGGGACCCAGTACTTC. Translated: CASSYSSGVGTQYF.

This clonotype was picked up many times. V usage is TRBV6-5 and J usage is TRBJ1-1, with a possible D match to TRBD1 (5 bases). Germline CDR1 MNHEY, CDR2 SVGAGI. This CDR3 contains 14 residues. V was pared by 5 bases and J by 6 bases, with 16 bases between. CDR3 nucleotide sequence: TGTGCCAGCAGTCACCCCAAAGGCAGGGCTGAAGCTTTCTTT. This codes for CASSHPKGRAEAFF.

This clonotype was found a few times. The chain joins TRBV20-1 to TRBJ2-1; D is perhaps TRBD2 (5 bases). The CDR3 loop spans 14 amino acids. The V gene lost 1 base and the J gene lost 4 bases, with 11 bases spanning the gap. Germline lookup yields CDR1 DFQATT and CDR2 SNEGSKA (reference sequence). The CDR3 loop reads CSARVPRGYNEQFF. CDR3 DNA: TGCAGTGCTAGAGTTCCCCGAGGGTACAATGAGCAGTTCTTC.

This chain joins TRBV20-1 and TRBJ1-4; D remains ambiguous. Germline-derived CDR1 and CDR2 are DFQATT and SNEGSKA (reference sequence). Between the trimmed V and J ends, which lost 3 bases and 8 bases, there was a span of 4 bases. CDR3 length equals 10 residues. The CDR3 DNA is TGCAGTGCTAGTGCGGAAAAACTGTTTTTT. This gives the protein CSASAEKLFF.

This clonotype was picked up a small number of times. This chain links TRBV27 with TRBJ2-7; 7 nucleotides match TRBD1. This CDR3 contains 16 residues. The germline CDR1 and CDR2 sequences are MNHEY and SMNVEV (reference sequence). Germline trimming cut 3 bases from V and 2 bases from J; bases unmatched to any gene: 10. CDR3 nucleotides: TGTGCCAGCAGTTTCGTTGGACAGGCTATCGCCTACGAGCAGTACTTC. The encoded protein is CASSFVGQAIAYEQYF.

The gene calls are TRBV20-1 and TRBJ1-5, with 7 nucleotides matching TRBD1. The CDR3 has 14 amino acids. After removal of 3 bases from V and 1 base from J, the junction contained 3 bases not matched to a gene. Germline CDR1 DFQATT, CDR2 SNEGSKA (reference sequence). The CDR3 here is CSARTGQSNQPQHF. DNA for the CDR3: TGCAGTGCTAGGACGGGACAGAGCAATCAGCCCCAGCATTTT.

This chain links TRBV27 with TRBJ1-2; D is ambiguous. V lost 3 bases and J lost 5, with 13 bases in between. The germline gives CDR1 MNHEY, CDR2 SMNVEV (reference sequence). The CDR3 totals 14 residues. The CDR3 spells CASSFGYLGYGYTF. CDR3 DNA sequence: TGTGCCAGCAGTTTCGGGTACCTGGGGTATGGCTACACCTTC.

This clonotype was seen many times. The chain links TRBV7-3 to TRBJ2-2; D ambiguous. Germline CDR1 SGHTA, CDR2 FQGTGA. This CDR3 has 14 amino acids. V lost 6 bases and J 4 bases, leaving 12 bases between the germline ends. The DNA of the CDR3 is TGTGCCAGCAGTCTGGCCGGGTCCACCGGGGAGCTGTTTTTT. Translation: CASSLAGSTGELFF.

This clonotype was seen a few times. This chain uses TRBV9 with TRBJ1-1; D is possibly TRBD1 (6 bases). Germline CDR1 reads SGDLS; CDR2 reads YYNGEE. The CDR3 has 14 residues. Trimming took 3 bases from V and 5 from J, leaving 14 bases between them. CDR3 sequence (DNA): TGTGCCAGCAGCGAGAACAGGGTTCAGACTGAAGCTTTCTTT. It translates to CASSENRVQTEAFF.

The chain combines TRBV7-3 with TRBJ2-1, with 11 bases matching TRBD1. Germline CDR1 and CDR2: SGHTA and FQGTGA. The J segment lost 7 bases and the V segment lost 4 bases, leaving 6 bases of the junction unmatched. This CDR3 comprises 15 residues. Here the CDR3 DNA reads TGTGCCAGCAGCTCTGTGGGACAGGGGGTAAATGAGCAGTTCTTC. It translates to CASSSVGQGVNEQFF. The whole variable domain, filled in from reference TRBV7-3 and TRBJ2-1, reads GAGVSQTPSNKVTEKGKYVELRCDPISGHTALYWYRQSLGQGPEFLIYFQGTGAADDSGLPNDRFFAVRPEGSVSTLKIQRTERGDSAVYLCASSSVGQGVNEQFFGPGTRLTVL.

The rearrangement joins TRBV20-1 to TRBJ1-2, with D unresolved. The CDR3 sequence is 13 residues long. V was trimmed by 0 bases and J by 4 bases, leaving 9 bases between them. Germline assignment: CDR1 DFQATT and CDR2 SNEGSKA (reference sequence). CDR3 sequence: CSARDKQSYGYTF. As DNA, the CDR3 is TGCAGTGCTAGAGATAAGCAGAGCTATGGCTACACCTTC.

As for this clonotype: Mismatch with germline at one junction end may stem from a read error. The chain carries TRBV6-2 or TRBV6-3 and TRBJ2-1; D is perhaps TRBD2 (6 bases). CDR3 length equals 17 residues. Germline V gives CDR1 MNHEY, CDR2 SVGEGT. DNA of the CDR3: TGTGCCAGCAGTCCAGCGGCAGGAGGGGTTCCCTACAATGAGCAGATCTTC. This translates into CASSPAAGGVPYNEQIF.

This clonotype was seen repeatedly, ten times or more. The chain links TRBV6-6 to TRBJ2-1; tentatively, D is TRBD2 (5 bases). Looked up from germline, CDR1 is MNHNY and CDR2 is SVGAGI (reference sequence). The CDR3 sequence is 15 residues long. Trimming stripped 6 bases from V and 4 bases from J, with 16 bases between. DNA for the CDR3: TGTGCCAGCAGACTAGACTCAACCTATTACAATGAGCAGTTCTTC. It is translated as CASRLDSTYYNEQFF.

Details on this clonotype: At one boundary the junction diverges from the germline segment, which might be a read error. In DNA form, the CDR3 reads TGTGCCAGCAGTGACGACAGGGGACGGGAGACCCGGTACTTC. This codes for CASSDDRGRETRYF. The chain is built from TRBV25-1 and TRBJ2-5; 8 bases match TRBD1. Per the germline V gene, CDR1 is MGHDK and CDR2 is SYGVNS. The CDR3 runs to 14 residues.

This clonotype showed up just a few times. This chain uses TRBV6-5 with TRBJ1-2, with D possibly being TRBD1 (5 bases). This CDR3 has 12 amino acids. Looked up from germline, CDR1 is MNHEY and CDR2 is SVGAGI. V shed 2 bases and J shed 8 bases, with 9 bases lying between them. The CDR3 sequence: CASSYGAAGYTF. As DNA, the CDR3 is TGTGCCAGCAGTTACGGGGCGGCCGGCTACACCTTC.

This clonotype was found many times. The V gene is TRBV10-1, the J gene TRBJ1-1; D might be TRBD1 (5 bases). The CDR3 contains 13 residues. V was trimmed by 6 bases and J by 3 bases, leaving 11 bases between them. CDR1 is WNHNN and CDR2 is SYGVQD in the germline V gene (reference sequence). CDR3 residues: CASRAGTDTEAFF. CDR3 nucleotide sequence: TGCGCCAGCAGGGCGGGGACGGACACTGAAGCTTTCTTT.

CDR3 sequence reads: CASSESSWDRPSGANVLTF. As DNA, the CDR3 is TGTGCCAGCAGTGAGAGTTCCTGGGACAGACCCTCTGGGGCCAACGTCCTGACTTTC. V is TRBV25-1 and J is TRBJ2-6, with 7 bases lining up with TRBD1. Germline lookup yields CDR1 MGHDK and CDR2 SYGVNS. Losses at the gene ends were 3 bases for V and 0 bases for J; bases not matched to a gene: 11. CDR3 length: 19 residues.

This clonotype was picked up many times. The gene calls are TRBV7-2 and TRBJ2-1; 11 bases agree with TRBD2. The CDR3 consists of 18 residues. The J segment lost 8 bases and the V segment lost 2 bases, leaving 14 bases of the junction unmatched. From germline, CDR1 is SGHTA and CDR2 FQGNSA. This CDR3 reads CASSLTRTLAGGEDEQFF. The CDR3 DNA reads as TGTGCCAGCAGCTTAACACGCACTCTAGCGGGGGGCGAGGATGAGCAGTTCTTC. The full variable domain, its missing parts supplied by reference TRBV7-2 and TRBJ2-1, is GAGVSQSPSNKVTEKGKDVELRCDPISGHTALYWYRQSLGQGLEFLIYFQGNSAPDKSGLPSDRFSAERTGGSVSTLTIQRTQQEDSAVYLCASSLTRTLAGGEDEQFFGPGTRLTVL.

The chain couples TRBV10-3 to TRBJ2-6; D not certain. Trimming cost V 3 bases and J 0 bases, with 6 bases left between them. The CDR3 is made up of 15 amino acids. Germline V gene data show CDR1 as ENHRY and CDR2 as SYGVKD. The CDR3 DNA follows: TGTGCCATCAGTGACCCCCTCTCTGGGGCCAACGTCCTGACTTTC. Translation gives CAISDPLSGANVLTF.

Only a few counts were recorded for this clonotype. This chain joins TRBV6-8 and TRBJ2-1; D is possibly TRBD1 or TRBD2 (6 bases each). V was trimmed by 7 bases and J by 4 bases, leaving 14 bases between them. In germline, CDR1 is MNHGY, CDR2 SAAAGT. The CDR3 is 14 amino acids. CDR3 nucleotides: TGTGCCAGCACCCCAGGGGCGGGGTACAATGAGCAGTTCTTC. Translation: CASTPGAGYNEQFF.

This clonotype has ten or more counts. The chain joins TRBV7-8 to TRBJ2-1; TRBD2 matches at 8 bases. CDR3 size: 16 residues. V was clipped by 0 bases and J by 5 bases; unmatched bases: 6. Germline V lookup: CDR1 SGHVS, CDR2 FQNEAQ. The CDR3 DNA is TGTGCCAGCAGCTTAGCCCGCGGGGGGTTGGACAATGAGCAGTTCTTC. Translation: CASSLARGGLDNEQFF. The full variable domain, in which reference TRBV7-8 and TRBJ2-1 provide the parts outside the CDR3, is GAGVSQSPRYKVAKRGQDVALRCDPISGHVSLFWYQQALGQGPEFLTYFQNEAQLDKSGLPSDRFFAERPEGSVSTLKIQRTQQEDSAVYLCASSLARGGLDNEQFFGPGTRLTVL.

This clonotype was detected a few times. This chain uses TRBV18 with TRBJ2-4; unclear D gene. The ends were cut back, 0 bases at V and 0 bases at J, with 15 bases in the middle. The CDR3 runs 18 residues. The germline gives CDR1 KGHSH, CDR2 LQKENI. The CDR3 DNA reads TGTGCCAGCTCACCACCGATAGACATGTTTACAGCCAAAAACATTCAGTACTTC. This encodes CASSPPIDMFTAKNIQYF.

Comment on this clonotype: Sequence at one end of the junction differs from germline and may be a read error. The CDR3 DNA is TGTGCCAGCAGCCAAAGGCAGGGAGATAATTCACCCCTCCACTTT. Its protein product is CASSQRQGDNSPLHF. The V gene is TRBV4-1, the J gene TRBJ1-6; D is perhaps TRBD1 (5 bases). Germline V gene data show CDR1 as MGHRA and CDR2 as YSYEKL. CDR3 length equals 15 residues.

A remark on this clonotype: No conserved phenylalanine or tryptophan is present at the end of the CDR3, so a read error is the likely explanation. CDR3 in amino acids: CASSQEGNEQFS. In nucleotides, the CDR3 is TGTGCCAGCAGCCAAGAGGGGAATGAGCAGTTCTCC. The chain couples TRBV3-1 to TRBJ2-1; D is ambiguous. Per the germline V gene, CDR1 is LGHDT and CDR2 is YNNKEL (reference sequence). The CDR3 sequence is 12 residues long. Trimming shortened V by 0 bases and J by 7 bases, and 4 bases separated the two germline ends.